The source of this TCR beta chain is a study of cytomegalovirus exposure and HLA in healthy donors. Study results and caveats: In a later analysis, around 18,000 TCR beta sequences were associated with HLA alleles at 0.05 false discovery rate. From TCR beta sequences, most subjects' HLA-A and HLA-B alleles were reportedly predicted accurately. Fewer N-insertions than the approximately 700-donor mean were reportedly shown by an Asian-associated ancestry cluster in a later analysis. Most TCR sequences were uncommon, yet certain public TCRs appeared in many donors.

This PCR relied on a set of 60 Vbeta primers and 13 Jbeta primers. The method was immunoSEQ multiplex PCR; TCRdb's version includes in-frame clones alone and lacks a portion of them. The repertoire holds some 130,000 clones, 60% to 80% seen once, with around 2.2% in the top ten. Germline values: CDR1 SGHTA, CDR2 FQGNSA. Trimming removed 7 bases from V and 12 bases from J, with 16 bases in between. The CDR3 has 12 residues. As for this clone: Its antigen is currently unknown.

The receptor comes from a man aged 25-45 years in good health and CMV-seronegative. The V call is TRBV7-2, the J call TRBJ2-1; TRBD2 might be the D (5 bases). Sequencing input: PBMCs. The DNA of the CDR3 is TGTGCCAGCACTCAACCTGAGGGTGGGCAGTTCTTC. Its translation is CASTQPEGGQFF.